Below are 21 T cell receptor beta chains sequenced from a single sample in a study of blood T cells in healthy people across ages. A second PCR, run for about 7 to 11 cycles, used a sample-barcoded 5' primer plus a J-beta primer mix. TCRdb redid the calling of the 5' RACE reads with MiXCR, one entry per CDR3 protein. The table shows approximately 800,000 distinct CDR3 sequences, with roughly 50% occurring only once. Sequenced material: blood. Receptors were obtained from a man older than 75 in good health.

This clonotype was counted only a few times. V is TRBV5-1 and J is TRBJ2-7; 9 positions match TRBD1. Germline CDR1 SGHRS, CDR2 YFSETQ. V gave up 4 bases and J gave up 6 bases; unmatched junction bases: 11. The CDR3 has 15 amino acids. The CDR3 is CASSHQGQGASEQYF. CDR3 bases: TGCGCCAGCAGCCACCAGGGACAGGGTGCCAGCGAGCAGTACTTC.

This clonotype turned up a few times. The CDR3 region is CASSYTPSTDTQYF. The CDR3 DNA reads as TGTGCCAGCAGTTATACCCCTAGCACAGATACGCAGTATTTT. The rearrangement joins TRBV6-6 to TRBJ2-3; D not resolved. The CDR3 covers 14 residues. The V gene's germline CDR1 is MNHNY and CDR2 SVGAGI (reference sequence). Trimming removed 3 bases at V and 0 bases at J, with 7 bases between.

This clonotype was picked up a small number of times. V gene TRBV20-1 combines with J gene TRBJ2-3; D may correspond to TRBD1 or TRBD2 (6 bases each). Deletions cut 5 bases from V and 0 bases from J, with 12 bases between. Germline V gene sequence: CDR1 DFQATT, CDR2 SNEGSKA (reference sequence). CDR3 length equals 14 residues. The CDR3 region is CSARRGGSTDTQYF. Here the CDR3 DNA reads TGCAGTGCTCGCCGAGGGGGGAGCACAGATACGCAGTATTTT.

The gene calls are TRBV20-1 and TRBJ2-5, with 14 bases identical to TRBD2. The trim removed 5 bases at V and 11 bases at J, leaving 13 bases unmatched. The length of the CDR3 is 15 residues. From germline, CDR1 is DFQATT and CDR2 SNEGSKA (reference sequence). CDR3 sequence: CSAARTSGRRNEQYF. The CDR3 DNA sequence: TGCAGTGCTGCCCGGACTAGCGGGAGGAGGAATGAGCAGTACTTC.

This clonotype has only a few counts. This sequence joins TRBV29-1 and TRBJ2-5, with D perhaps TRBD2 (6 bases). Germline V lookup: CDR1 SQVTM, CDR2 ANQGSEA. V was shortened by 4 bases and J by 5 bases, with 17 bases between the two germline ends. There are 14 residues in the CDR3. The CDR3: CSVAHPSGGETQYF. CDR3 sequence (DNA): TGCAGCGTTGCCCACCCCAGCGGAGGGGAGACCCAGTACTTC.

In regard to this clonotype: One junction end disagrees with the germline gene, perhaps due to a read error. The chain has TRBV6-5 and TRBJ2-7; possible D gene TRBD1, 6 bases. This CDR3 region has 15 residues. Germline lookup yields CDR1 MNHEY and CDR2 SVGAGI. Here the CDR3 DNA reads TGTGCCAGCAGTTACGGTGCCCAGGGGACCTACGAGCGGTACTTC. Translation: CASSYGAQGTYERYF.

The chain carries TRBV5-1 and TRBJ2-3; the match to TRBD1 covers 7 bases. The V gene end was trimmed by 2 bases and the J gene end by 7 bases; junction bases not matched to a gene: 4. Germline V CDR1 and CDR2: SGHRS, YFSETQ. CDR3 length: 13 residues. CDR3 residues: CASSLRGQNTQYF. The DNA for the CDR3 is TGCGCCAGCAGCTTAAGGGGGCAGAATACGCAGTATTTT.

The chain links TRBV20-1 to TRBJ2-5; D is undetermined. The J call may not be correct, given that the DNA end is closer to TRBJ2-7. Germline lookup yields CDR1 DFQATT and CDR2 SNEGSKA (reference sequence). CDR3 size: 14 residues. This CDR3 reads CSVLVSGTSYEQYF. CDR3 sequence (DNA): TGCAGTGTCCTGGTTTCCGGTACTTCCTACGAGCAGTACTTC.

This clonotype occurred a few times. The chain joins TRBV29-1 to TRBJ2-7, with 12 positions matching TRBD1. Unmatched junction bases numbered 6, after V lost 4 bases and J lost 5 bases. Per the germline V gene, CDR1 is SQVTM and CDR2 is ANQGSEA. The CDR3 is 14 amino acids. The CDR3 spells CSVAPGTGGHEQYF. CDR3 DNA: TGCAGCGTTGCCCCCGGGACAGGGGGCCACGAGCAGTACTTC.

J is TRBJ2-1 and V is TRBV20-1; D is ambiguous. The CDR3 runs 13 residues. The germline CDR1 and CDR2 sequences are DFQATT and SNEGSKA (reference sequence). Trimming shortened V by 4 bases and J by 7 bases, and 14 bases separated the two germline ends. CDR3 nucleotide sequence: TGCAGTGCTATCCCCGAGACGACTAATGAGCAGTTCTTC. It codes for CSAIPETTNEQFF.

V gene TRBV2 combines with J gene TRBJ2-1; D tentatively reads TRBD1 or TRBD2 (5 bases each). CDR3 length equals 12 residues. V was shortened by 6 bases and J by 10 bases, with 13 bases between the two germline ends. Germline V gene sequence: CDR1 SNHLY, CDR2 FYNNEI. The CDR3 nucleotides are TGTGCCAGCAGAGGGACCGCCCACGAGCAGTTCTTC. Amino acids: CASRGTAHEQFF.

Of note for this clonotype: In this CDR3 the conserved last residue, phenylalanine or tryptophan, is missing, so a read error is likely. The CDR3 loop reads CASSPIRSERANEQFV. In DNA form, the CDR3 reads TGTGCCAGCAGCCCCATAAGATCGGAAAGGGCTAATGAGCAGTTCGTC. The V call is TRBV7-7, the J call TRBJ2-1; the D is unclear. The CDR3 runs to 16 residues. Trimming stripped 5 bases from V and 7 bases from J, with 21 bases between. CDR1 is SSHAT and CDR2 is FNYEAQ in the germline V gene (reference sequence).

This chain joins TRBV21-1 and TRBJ2-4; TRBD2 is taken as the D call from the table, unchecked against the DNA. The end of the DNA fits TRBJ2-7 better, so the J call may be wrong. TRBV21-1 is tagged as a pseudogene. The CDR3 spans 13 residues. CDR3 amino acids: CARAGEPSYEQYF. The DNA for the CDR3 is TGTGCCAGGGCCGGGGAGCCCTCCTACGAGCAGTACTTC.

The table lists this clonotype with a few counts. V gene TRBV20-1 combines with J gene TRBJ2-7, with TRBD2 identical over 11 bases. J lost 6 bases, V lost 7 bases, and 11 bases had no gene match. Germline CDR1 reads DFQATT; CDR2 reads SNEGSKA (reference sequence). The CDR3 totals 14 residues. The CDR3 loop reads CSVTRTSGFGEQYF. Here the CDR3 DNA reads TGCAGTGTTACGCGGACTAGCGGGTTTGGCGAGCAGTACTTC.

The rearrangement uses TRBV24-1 and TRBJ2-5; 10 bases are a match to TRBD2. The germline CDR1 and CDR2 sequences are KGHDR and SFDVKD. This CDR3 comprises 13 residues. Trimming at V came to 7 bases and at J to 11 bases, leaving 9 bases not matched to a gene. The CDR3 protein is CATRGTSDNEQYF. The CDR3, as DNA: TGTGCCACCAGGGGGACTAGCGACAATGAGCAGTACTTC.

The rearrangement links TRBV11-2 to TRBJ2-5; D is perhaps TRBD1 (6 bases). The better agreement between TRBJ2-7 and the DNA end casts doubt on the J call. The germline V gene has CDR1 SGHAT and CDR2 FQNNGV. The CDR3 consists of 18 residues. The CDR3 DNA follows: TGTGCCAGCAGCCCGACAACAGGGAAAGAGGAGAATATGGGCGAGCAGTACTTC. Amino acid sequence: CASSPTTGKEENMGEQYF.

The J gene is TRBJ2-7, the V gene TRBV12-3 or TRBV12-4; D call uncertain. The J call may be mistaken, given a closer DNA end match to TRBJ2-5. CDR3 size: 12 residues. The CDR3 sequence is CASSQFGETQYF. The CDR3 DNA follows: TGTGCCAGCAGCCAATTTGGGGAGACCCAGTACTTC.

The rearrangement joins TRBV20-1 to TRBJ1-2; D is perhaps TRBD1 (6 bases). Looked up from germline, CDR1 is DFQATT and CDR2 is SNEGSKA (reference sequence). This CDR3 comprises 11 residues. The CDR3 region is CHGQPIYGYTF. CDR3 in DNA: TGCCACGGACAGCCCATATATGGCTACACCTTC.

There are a few counts of this clonotype. The chain has TRBV20-1 and TRBJ2-1; tentatively, D is TRBD1 or TRBD2 (5 bases each). The CDR3 runs to 18 residues. V was cut by 2 bases and J by 3 bases, with 23 bases left in between. Per germline, CDR1 DFQATT and CDR2 SNEGSKA (reference sequence). The CDR3 loop is CSARFLGEWRGLYNEQFF. CDR3 coding DNA: TGCAGTGCTAGATTTTTAGGGGAGTGGAGAGGGCTCTACAATGAGCAGTTCTTC.

V usage is TRBV3-1 and J usage is TRBJ1-1; 8 bases agree with TRBD1. Trimming cost V 3 bases and J 4 bases; bases outside gene matches: 4. CDR3 length equals 14 residues. The germline CDR1 and CDR2 sequences are LGHDT and YNNKEL (reference sequence). The CDR3 sequence: CASSQAGGFTEAFF. The CDR3 DNA is TGTGCCAGCAGCCAGGCAGGGGGCTTCACTGAAGCTTTCTTT.

V is TRBV11-2 and J is TRBJ1-1; D not certain. The germline V and J ends were trimmed by 1 base and 0 bases, with 6 bases remaining between them. The CDR3 is 14 amino acids. Germline V CDR1 and CDR2: SGHAT, FQNNGV. The CDR3 protein is CASSLVRVNTEAFF. CDR3 nucleotide sequence: TGTGCCAGCAGCTTAGTTCGGGTGAACACTGAAGCTTTCTTT.